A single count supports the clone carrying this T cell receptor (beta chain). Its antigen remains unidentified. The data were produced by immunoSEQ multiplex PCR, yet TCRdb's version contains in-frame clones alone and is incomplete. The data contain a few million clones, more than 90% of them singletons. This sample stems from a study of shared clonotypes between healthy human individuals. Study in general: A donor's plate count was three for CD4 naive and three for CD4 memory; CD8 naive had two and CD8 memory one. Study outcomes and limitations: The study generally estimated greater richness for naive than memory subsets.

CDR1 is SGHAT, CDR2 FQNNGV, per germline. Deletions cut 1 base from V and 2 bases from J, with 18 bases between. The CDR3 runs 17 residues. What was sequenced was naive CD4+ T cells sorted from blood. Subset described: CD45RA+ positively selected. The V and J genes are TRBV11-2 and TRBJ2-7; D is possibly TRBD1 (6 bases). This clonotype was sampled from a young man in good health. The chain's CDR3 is CASSLGRGITNTYEQYF. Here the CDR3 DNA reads TGTGCCAGCAGCTTAGGTAGGGGGATCACAAATACCTACGAGCAGTACTTC.